The rows below give T cell receptor beta chains drawn from one sample of a study of cytotoxic CD8 clonotypes in ibrutinib-treated CLL. The method was immunoSEQ multiplex PCR; TCRdb's version includes in-frame clones alone and lacks a portion of them. The profile shows roughly 170,000 clones, about 80% of them singletons. The input for sequencing was PBMCs, taken after 24 months of ibrutinib treatment. Receptors originate from a human donor with chronic lymphocytic leukemia. Each CDR3 is given with its conserved first and last residue. D genes are given only for firm matches. Clone size appears in some rows only: once, few, many, or a class for an expanded clone.

V	J	D	size	DNA	CDR3
TRBV7-2	TRBJ2-6	.	.	TGTGCCAGCAGCTTTAATCTGGGGGCTGGGGCCAACGTCCTGACTTTC	CASSFNLGAGANVLTF
TRBV6-1	TRBJ1-6	.	.	TGTGCCAGCAGCAGTCAAGGGGGGCAAAATTCACCCCTCCACTTT	CASSSQGGQNSPLHF
TRBV7-6	TRBJ1-2	TRBD1	.	TGTGCCAGCAGCACGGACAGGGGCTTCTATGGCTACACCTTC	CASSTDRGFYGYTF
TRBV6-1	TRBJ2-2	.	.	TGTGCCAGCACCCCCCAGCGGAACACCGGGGAGCTGTTTTTT	CASTPQRNTGELFF
TRBV28	TRBJ1-1	.	.	TGTGCCAGCAGTTTAGGGAGTAACACTGAAGCTTTCTTT	CASSLGSNTEAFF
TRBV19	TRBJ2-1	.	few	TGTGCCAGTAGTGCCGGAGCCTCCTACAATGAGCAGTTCTTC	CASSAGASYNEQFF
TRBV7-9	TRBJ1-1	.	.	TGTGCCAGCAGCTTTAGCGAGGGTGGGGACACTGAAGCTTTCTTT	CASSFSEGGDTEAFF
TRBV6-6	TRBJ2-3	TRBD2	.	TGTGCCAGCAGAGGACTAGCGGGAGTGGTAGATACGCAGTATTTT	CASRGLAGVVDTQYF
TRBV7-8	TRBJ2-7	TRBD1	.	TGTGCCAGCAGCTTAGGTGGGCGACAGGGGGCAGGTTGGGAGCAGTACTTC	CASSLGGRQGAGWEQYF
TRBV27	TRBJ1-5	.	.	TGTGCCAGCACCCCGGACAGCTGGGGCAATCAGCCCCAGCATTTT	CASTPDSWGNQPQHF
TRBV4-1	TRBJ1-4	TRBD1	.	TGCGCCAGCAGCCAAGGGACAGGCCAAAACCATGAAAAACTGTTTTTT	CASSQGTGQNHEKLFF
TRBV6-5	TRBJ1-5	.	once	TGTGCCAGCAGTTTGTGGGGGGGTAGCAATCAGCCCCAGCATTTT	CASSLWGGSNQPQHF
TRBV2	TRBJ1-5	.	few	TGTGCCAGCAGGAAGTGGGGGATGGATCAGCCCCAGCATTTT	CASRKWGMDQPQHF
TRBV6-5	TRBJ1-5	TRBD1	.	TGTGCCAGCAGTGCGGACAGGGGGTTGGATCAGCCCCAGCATTTT	CASSADRGLDQPQHF
TRBV7-3	TRBJ2-7	TRBD2	.	TGTGCCAGCAGCCCCAGTGGCGGGAGCTCCTACGAGCAGTACTTC	CASSPSGGSSYEQYF
TRBV5-1	TRBJ2-7	.	few	TGCGCCAGCAGCCCCCGGGGGACAGAAGCTTCTTCGGAACAGTACTTC	CASSPRGTEASSEQYF
TRBV19	TRBJ2-3	TRBD2	.	TGTGCCAGTAAGGCTGGGACTAGCGGACGAGATACGCAGTATTTT	CASKAGTSGRDTQYF
TRBV6-4	TRBJ1-2	.	.	TGTGCCAGCAGGATGGGGGAAGGGAGGGCCTATGGCTACACCTTC	CASRMGEGRAYGYTF
TRBV18	TRBJ1-6	.	.	TGTGCCAGCTCACCAGAAACTAATTCACCCCTCCACTTT	CASSPETNSPLHF
TRBV5-1	TRBJ1-4	.	.	TGCGCCAGCAGCTTGGGCCCCTGGGGCGCAACTAATGAAAAACTGTTTTTT	CASSLGPWGATNEKLFF
TRBV14	TRBJ2-7	.	.	TGTGCCAGCAGCCAAGTCCCAGGCAGGGGAGTATACGAGCAGTACTTC	CASSQVPGRGVYEQYF